These T cell receptor beta chains were read from a single sample in a study of CD8+CD57+ T cells in acquired aplastic anemia. TCRdb called the reads again in MiXCR, with one record for every CDR3 protein. The table shows more than 150,000 distinct CDR3 sequences, with roughly 50% occurring only once. Sequencing input: sorted CD4+, CD8+, or CD8+CD57+ T cells (not recorded which) from PBMCs. These receptors were collected from a human donor with aplastic anemia. Each CDR3 is given with its conserved first and last residue. A D gene is named only where the DNA matches it firmly. Expanded clones are given a class, and other clones once, few, many or no size at all.

CDR3 protein: CATSDSTGHDHEQYF
CDR3 DNA: TGTGCCACCAGTGATTCGACAGGGCACGACCACGAGCAGTACTTC
clone size: .
D gene: TRBD1
V gene: TRBV24-1
J gene: TRBJ2-7

CDR3 protein: CAVTVSSYEQYF
CDR3 DNA: TGTGCCGTTACGGTGAGCTCCTACGAGCAGTACTTC
clone size: .
D gene: .
V gene: TRBV10-3
J gene: TRBJ2-7

CDR3 protein: CATSDPGTTNTGEPFF
CDR3 DNA: TGTGCCACCAGTGATCCCGGGACAACCAACACCGGGGAGCCGTTTTTT
clone size: .
D gene: .
V gene: TRBV24-1
J gene: TRBJ2-2

CDR3 protein: CATSEPDGLKPQHF
CDR3 DNA: TGTGCCACCAGTGAGCCCGACGGACTAAAGCCCCAGCATTTT
clone size: .
D gene: .
V gene: TRBV24-1
J gene: TRBJ1-5

CDR3 protein: CASSGRTGVDNSPLHF
CDR3 DNA: TGTGCCAGCAGTGGGCGGACAGGGGTTGATAATTCACCCCTCCACTTT
clone size: once
D gene: TRBD1
V gene: TRBV27
J gene: TRBJ1-6

CDR3 protein: CASRPGTLRSPLHF
CDR3 DNA: TGTGCCAGCAGGCCCGGGACACTTCGATCACCCCTCCACTTT
clone size: many
D gene: .
V gene: TRBV28
J gene: TRBJ1-6

CDR3 protein: CATSRDSGGGQPQHF
CDR3 DNA: TGTGCCACCAGCAGAGATTCAGGGGGCGGTCAGCCCCAGCATTTT
clone size: many
D gene: TRBD1
V gene: TRBV15
J gene: TRBJ1-5

CDR3 protein: CASSLAGYYEQYF
CDR3 DNA: TGTGCCAGCAGCTTGGCTGGGTACTACGAGCAGTACTTC
clone size: .
D gene: .
V gene: TRBV5-4
J gene: TRBJ2-7

CDR3 protein: CAISEFKTRGNSPLHF
CDR3 DNA: TGTGCCATCAGTGAGTTCAAAACCCGGGGGAATTCACCCCTCCACTTT
clone size: .
D gene: .
V gene: TRBV10-3
J gene: TRBJ1-6

CDR3 protein: CASSDWAGYEQYF
CDR3 DNA: TGTGCCAGCAGCGATTGGGCAGGGTACGAGCAGTACTTC
clone size: few
D gene: .
V gene: TRBV7-9
J gene: TRBJ2-7

CDR3 protein: CAISGGKTYNTEAFF
CDR3 DNA: TGTGCCATCAGTGGGGGGAAAACTTACAACACTGAAGCTTTCTTT
clone size: .
D gene: .
V gene: TRBV10-3
J gene: TRBJ1-1

CDR3 protein: CAWSSTGPQPQHF
CDR3 DNA: TGTGCCTGGAGTTCCACGGGGCCTCAGCCCCAGCATTTT
clone size: few
D gene: .
V gene: TRBV30
J gene: TRBJ1-5

CDR3 protein: CASSITGRDTEAFF
CDR3 DNA: TGTGCCAGCAGTATAACAGGGAGGGACACTGAAGCTTTCTTT
clone size: few
D gene: .
V gene: TRBV25-1
J gene: TRBJ1-1

CDR3 protein: CASSSISTSEQYF
CDR3 DNA: TGTGCCAGCAGCTCAATATCCACCTCCGAGCAGTACTTC
clone size: .
D gene: .
V gene: TRBV14
J gene: TRBJ2-7

CDR3 protein: CASSERGATNYGYTF
CDR3 DNA: TGTGCCAGCAGTGAAAGGGGGGCCACTAACTATGGCTACACCTTC
clone size: .
D gene: .
V gene: TRBV6-1
J gene: TRBJ1-2

CDR3 protein: CATGTGANYGYTF
CDR3 DNA: TGTGCCACCGGGACAGGGGCGAACTATGGCTACACCTTC
clone size: .
D gene: TRBD1
V gene: TRBV2
J gene: TRBJ1-2

CDR3 protein: CASSRTGGTKNIQYF
CDR3 DNA: TGTGCCAGCAGTAGGACAGGGGGCACCAAAAACATTCAGTACTTC
clone size: .
D gene: TRBD1
V gene: TRBV6-5
J gene: TRBJ2-4

CDR3 protein: CATSDPTAGGSTGELFF
CDR3 DNA: TGTGCCACCAGTGACCCTACAGCGGGAGGCAGCACCGGGGAGCTGTTTTTT
clone size: few
D gene: TRBD2
V gene: TRBV24-1
J gene: TRBJ2-2

CDR3 protein: CASSLVWARDSPIHF
CDR3 DNA: TGTGCCAGCAGCTTAGTGTGGGCCAGGGATTCACCCATCCACTTT
clone size: .
D gene: .
V gene: TRBV7-2
J gene: TRBJ1-6

CDR3 protein: CSASYNAAAEQYF
CDR3 DNA: TGCAGTGCTAGTTATAACGCAGCGGCCGAGCAGTACTTC
clone size: .
D gene: .
V gene: TRBV20-1
J gene: TRBJ2-7

CDR3 protein: CATSDRTGALVPDYEQYF
CDR3 DNA: TGTGCCACCAGTGATCGGACAGGGGCCCTTGTTCCCGATTACGAGCAGTACTTC
clone size: .
D gene: TRBD1
V gene: TRBV24-1
J gene: TRBJ2-7

CDR3 protein: CSSSFSGREAFF
CDR3 DNA: TGTTCCAGCAGTTTTTCTGGGCGTGAAGCTTTCTTT
clone size: .
D gene: .
V gene: TRBV12-3/TRBV12-4
J gene: TRBJ1-1

CDR3 protein: CAIKEGQNNSPLHF
CDR3 DNA: TGTGCCATCAAAGAGGGACAGAATAATTCACCCCTCCACTTT
clone size: few
D gene: TRBD1
V gene: TRBV10-3
J gene: TRBJ1-6

CDR3 protein: CASSPGPSNEQYF
CDR3 DNA: TGTGCCAGCAGTCCCGGGCCCTCGAACGAGCAGTACTTC
clone size: .
D gene: .
V gene: TRBV6-4
J gene: TRBJ2-7

CDR3 protein: CATSRARGVSVSTDTQYF
CDR3 DNA: TGTGCCACCAGCAGAGCCCGGGGGGTTAGCGTTAGCACAGATACGCAGTATTTT
clone size: few
D gene: TRBD2
V gene: TRBV15
J gene: TRBJ2-3

CDR3 protein: CAISQTSGGFEQYF
CDR3 DNA: TGTGCCATCAGCCAGACTAGCGGGGGGTTCGAGCAGTACTTC
clone size: .
D gene: TRBD2
V gene: TRBV10-3
J gene: TRBJ2-7

CDR3 protein: CASSPRRDTHGYTF
CDR3 DNA: TGTGCCAGCAGTCCCCGCCGGGACACCCATGGCTACACCTTC
clone size: .
D gene: .
V gene: TRBV2
J gene: TRBJ1-2

CDR3 protein: CSASRGPTEQFF
CDR3 DNA: TGCAGTGCTAGCCGCGGGCCCACTGAGCAGTTCTTC
clone size: .
D gene: .
V gene: TRBV20-1
J gene: TRBJ2-1

CDR3 protein: CASSEYTHEQYF
CDR3 DNA: TGTGCCAGCAGTGAATATACCCACGAGCAGTACTTC
clone size: .
D gene: .
V gene: TRBV25-1
J gene: TRBJ2-7

CDR3 protein: CASSGNIQYF
CDR3 DNA: TGTGCCAGTAGCGGCAACATTCAGTACTTC
clone size: .
D gene: .
V gene: TRBV19
J gene: TRBJ2-4

CDR3 protein: CASSQEVGGTNYGYTF
CDR3 DNA: TGTGCCAGCAGCCAAGAAGTCGGGGGGACCAACTATGGCTACACCTTC
clone size: medium-sized
D gene: .
V gene: TRBV4-2
J gene: TRBJ1-2

CDR3 protein: CAISESEPRGQETQYF
CDR3 DNA: TGTGCCATCAGTGAGTCTGAACCACGTGGGCAAGAGACCCAGTACTTC
clone size: few
D gene: .
V gene: TRBV10-3
J gene: TRBJ2-5

CDR3 protein: CASSLGGVAYEQYF
CDR3 DNA: TGTGCCAGCAGCTTAGGTGGGGTAGCCTACGAGCAGTACTTC
clone size: .
D gene: .
V gene: TRBV7-8
J gene: TRBJ2-7

CDR3 protein: CASSEAPGVIEAFF
CDR3 DNA: TGTGCCAGCAGTGAAGCGCCAGGGGTGATTGAAGCTTTCTTT
clone size: many
D gene: .
V gene: TRBV6-1
J gene: TRBJ1-1

CDR3 protein: CASSNRALNTEAFF
CDR3 DNA: TGTGCCAGTAGTAACAGGGCCTTGAACACTGAAGCTTTCTTT
clone size: few
D gene: .
V gene: TRBV19
J gene: TRBJ1-1

CDR3 protein: CATSVSVGMAGDTQYF
CDR3 DNA: TGTGCCACCAGCGTCTCGGTCGGCATGGCCGGAGATACGCAGTATTTT
clone size: .
D gene: .
V gene: TRBV24-1
J gene: TRBJ2-3

CDR3 protein: CASSVGGQPYEQYF
CDR3 DNA: TGTGCCAGCAGCGTAGGGGGACAGCCCTACGAGCAGTACTTC
clone size: many
D gene: TRBD1
V gene: TRBV9
J gene: TRBJ2-7

CDR3 protein: CASSEGGAKNTEAFF
CDR3 DNA: TGTGCCAGCAGTGAAGGTGGGGCAAAGAACACTGAAGCTTTCTTT
clone size: many
D gene: .
V gene: TRBV25-1
J gene: TRBJ1-1

CDR3 protein: CATRGAGGDNEQFF
CDR3 DNA: TGTGCCACCAGGGGGGCGGGAGGGGACAATGAGCAGTTCTTC
clone size: many
D gene: TRBD2
V gene: TRBV24-1
J gene: TRBJ2-1

CDR3 protein: CASSANSGGTDTQYF
CDR3 DNA: TGTGCCAGCAGTGCGAATAGCGGGGGCACAGATACGCAGTATTTT
clone size: many
D gene: TRBD2
V gene: TRBV6-1
J gene: TRBJ2-3

CDR3 protein: CASSLAGYTYEQYF
CDR3 DNA: TGTGCCAGCAGCCTAGCGGGGTACACCTACGAGCAGTACTTC
clone size: many
D gene: TRBD2
V gene: TRBV6-2/TRBV6-3
J gene: TRBJ2-7

CDR3 protein: CASSERANVLTF
CDR3 DNA: TGTGCCAGCAGTGAAAGGGCGAACGTCCTGACTTTC
clone size: .
D gene: .
V gene: TRBV2
J gene: TRBJ2-6

CDR3 protein: CASTHTLGADTQYF
CDR3 DNA: TGTGCCAGTACCCACACCCTGGGTGCAGATACGCAGTATTTT
clone size: many
D gene: .
V gene: TRBV19
J gene: TRBJ2-3

CDR3 protein: CASRLGQGDGEQYF
CDR3 DNA: TGTGCCAGCAGACTAGGACAGGGGGATGGCGAGCAGTACTTC
clone size: few
D gene: TRBD1
V gene: TRBV2
J gene: TRBJ2-7

CDR3 protein: CATSRVRASGPYEQYF
CDR3 DNA: TGTGCCACCAGCAGAGTCAGGGCTAGCGGGCCCTACGAGCAGTACTTC
clone size: .
D gene: TRBD2
V gene: TRBV15
J gene: TRBJ2-7

CDR3 protein: CASAMTVNSPLHF
CDR3 DNA: TGTGCCAGCGCGATGACAGTCAATTCACCCCTCCACTTT
clone size: many
D gene: .
V gene: TRBV6-1
J gene: TRBJ1-6